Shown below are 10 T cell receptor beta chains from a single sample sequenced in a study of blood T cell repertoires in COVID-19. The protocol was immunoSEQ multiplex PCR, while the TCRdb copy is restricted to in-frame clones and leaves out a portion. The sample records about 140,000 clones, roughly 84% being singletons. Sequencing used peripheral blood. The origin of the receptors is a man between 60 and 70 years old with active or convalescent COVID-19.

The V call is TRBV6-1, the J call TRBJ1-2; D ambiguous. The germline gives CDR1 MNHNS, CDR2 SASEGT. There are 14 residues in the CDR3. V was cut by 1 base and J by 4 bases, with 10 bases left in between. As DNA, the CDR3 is TGTGCCAGCAGTGAAGGGGCCCAGAGCTATGGCTACACCTTC. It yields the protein CASSEGAQSYGYTF.

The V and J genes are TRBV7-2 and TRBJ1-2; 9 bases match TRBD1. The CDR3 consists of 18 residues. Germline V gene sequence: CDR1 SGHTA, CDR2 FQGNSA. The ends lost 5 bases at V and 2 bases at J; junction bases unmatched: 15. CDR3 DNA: TGTGCCAGCAGCCGTCCTACCCGCTGGGACAGGGCAAACTATGGCTACACCTTC. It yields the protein CASSRPTRWDRANYGYTF.

As DNA, the CDR3 is TGTGCCATCAGTGGTCCCCCAGACAATGAGCAGTTCTTC. Protein sequence: CAISGPPDNEQFF. The V call is TRBV10-3, the J call TRBJ2-1; D is unclear. The V gene lost 4 bases and the J gene lost 5 bases, with 9 bases spanning the gap. The CDR3 has 13 amino acids. The V gene's germline CDR1 is ENHRY and CDR2 SYGVKD.

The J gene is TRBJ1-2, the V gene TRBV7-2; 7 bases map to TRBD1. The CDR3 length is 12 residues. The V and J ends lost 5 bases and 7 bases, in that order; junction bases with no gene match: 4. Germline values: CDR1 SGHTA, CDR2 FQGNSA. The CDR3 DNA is TGTGCCAGCAGCCATCGACAGGGTGGCTACACCTTC. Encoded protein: CASSHRQGGYTF.

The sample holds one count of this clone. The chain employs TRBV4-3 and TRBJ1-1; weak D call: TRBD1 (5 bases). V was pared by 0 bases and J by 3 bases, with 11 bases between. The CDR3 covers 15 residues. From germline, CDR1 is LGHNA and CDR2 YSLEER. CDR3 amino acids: CASSQDRDLDTEAFF. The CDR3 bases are TGCGCCAGCAGCCAAGATCGGGACTTGGACACTGAAGCTTTCTTT.

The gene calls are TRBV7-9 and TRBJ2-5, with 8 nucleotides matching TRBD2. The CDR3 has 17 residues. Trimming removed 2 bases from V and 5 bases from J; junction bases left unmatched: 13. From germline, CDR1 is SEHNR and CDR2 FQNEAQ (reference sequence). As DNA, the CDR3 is TGTGCCAGCAGCTTACTCGCGGGAGGTAGAGGGAAGGAGACCCAGTACTTC. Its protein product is CASSLLAGGRGKETQYF.

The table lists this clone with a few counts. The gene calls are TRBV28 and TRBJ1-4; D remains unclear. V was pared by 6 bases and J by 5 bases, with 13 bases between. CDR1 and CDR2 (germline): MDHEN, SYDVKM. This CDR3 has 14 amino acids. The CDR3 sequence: CASRFFRANEKLFF. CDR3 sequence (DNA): TGTGCCAGCAGATTCTTTCGCGCAAATGAAAAACTGTTTTTT.

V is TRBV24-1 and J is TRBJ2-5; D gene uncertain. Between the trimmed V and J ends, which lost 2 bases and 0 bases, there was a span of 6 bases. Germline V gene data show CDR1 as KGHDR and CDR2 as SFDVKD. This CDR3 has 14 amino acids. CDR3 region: CATSDSTDQETQYF. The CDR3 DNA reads TGTGCCACCAGTGATTCCACAGACCAAGAGACCCAGTACTTC.

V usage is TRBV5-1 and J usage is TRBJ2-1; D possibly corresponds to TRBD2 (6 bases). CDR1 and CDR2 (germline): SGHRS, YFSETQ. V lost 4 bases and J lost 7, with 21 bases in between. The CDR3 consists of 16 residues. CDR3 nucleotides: TGCGCCAGCAGCCTGAGAAGACTACCGGGGGAGAATGAGCAGTTCTTC. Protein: CASSLRRLPGENEQFF.

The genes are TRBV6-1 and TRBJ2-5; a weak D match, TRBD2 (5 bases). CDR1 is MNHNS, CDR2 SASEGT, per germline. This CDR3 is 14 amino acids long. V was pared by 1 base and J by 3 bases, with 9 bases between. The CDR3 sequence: CASSEGYGKETQYF. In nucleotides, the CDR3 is TGTGCCAGCAGTGAAGGTTACGGGAAAGAGACCCAGTACTTC.